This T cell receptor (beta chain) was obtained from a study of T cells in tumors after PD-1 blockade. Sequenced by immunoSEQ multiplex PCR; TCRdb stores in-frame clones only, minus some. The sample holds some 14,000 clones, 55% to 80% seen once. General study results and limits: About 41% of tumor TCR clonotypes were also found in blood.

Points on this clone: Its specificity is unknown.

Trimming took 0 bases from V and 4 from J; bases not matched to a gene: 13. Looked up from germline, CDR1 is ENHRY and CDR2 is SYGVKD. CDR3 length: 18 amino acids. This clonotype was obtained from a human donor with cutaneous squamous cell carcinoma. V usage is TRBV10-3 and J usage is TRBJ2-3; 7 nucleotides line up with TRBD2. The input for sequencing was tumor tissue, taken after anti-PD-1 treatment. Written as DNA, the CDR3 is TGTGCCATCAGTGAGTCGAACGGGGCGGCGGGAGTTTCAGATACGCAGTATTTT. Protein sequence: CAISESNGAAGVSDTQYF.